This T cell receptor beta chain was sequenced for a study of T cell changes during pregnancy in multiple sclerosis. Libraries were prepared by immunoSEQ multiplex PCR; TCRdb keeps only in-frame clonotypes and omits some of them. The sample lists 85,000 to 100,000 clones, around 94% seen once, with about 2% in the top ten. CDR1 is LGHNA and CDR2 is YNFKEQ in the germline V gene. There are 16 residues in the CDR3. The ends lost 0 bases at V and 9 bases at J; junction bases unmatched: 9. Here the sequenced sample was peripheral blood, taken after pregnancy. The chain couples TRBV4-2 to TRBJ2-5, with 11 nucleotides matching TRBD1. The origin of this receptor is a female donor with multiple sclerosis, enrolled in a pregnancy study. Written as DNA, the CDR3 is TGTGCCAGCAGCCAAGAAGTTCGGGACAGGGGGTCGGCCCAGTACTTC. The encoded protein is CASSQEVRDRGSAQYF.